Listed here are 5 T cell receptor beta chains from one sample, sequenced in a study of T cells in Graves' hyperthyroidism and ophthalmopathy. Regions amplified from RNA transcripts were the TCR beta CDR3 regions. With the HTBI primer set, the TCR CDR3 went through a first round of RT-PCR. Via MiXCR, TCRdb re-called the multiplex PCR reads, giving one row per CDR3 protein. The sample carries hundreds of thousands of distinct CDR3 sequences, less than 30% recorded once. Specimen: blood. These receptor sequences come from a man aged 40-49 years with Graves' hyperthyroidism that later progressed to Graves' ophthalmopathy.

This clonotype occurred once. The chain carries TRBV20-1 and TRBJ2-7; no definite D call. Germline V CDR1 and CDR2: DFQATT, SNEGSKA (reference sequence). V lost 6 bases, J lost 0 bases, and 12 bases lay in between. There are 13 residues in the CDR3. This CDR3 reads CSAPWVNSYEQYF. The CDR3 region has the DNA TGCAGTGCCCCTTGGGTAAACTCCTACGAGCAGTACTTC.

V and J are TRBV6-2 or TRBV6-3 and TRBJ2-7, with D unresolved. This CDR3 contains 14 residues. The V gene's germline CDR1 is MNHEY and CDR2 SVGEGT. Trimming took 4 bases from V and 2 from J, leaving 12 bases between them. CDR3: CASSSWADTYEQYF. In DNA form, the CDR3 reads TGTGCCAGCAGTTCGTGGGCAGATACCTACGAGCAGTACTTC.

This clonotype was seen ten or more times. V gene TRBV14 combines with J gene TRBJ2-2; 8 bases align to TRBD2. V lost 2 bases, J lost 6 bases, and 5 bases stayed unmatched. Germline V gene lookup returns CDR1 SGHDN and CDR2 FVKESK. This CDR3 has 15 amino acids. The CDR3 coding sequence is TGTGCCAGCAGCCAATCCGGGACTAGGGCCGGGGAGCTGTTTTTT. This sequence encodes CASSQSGTRAGELFF.

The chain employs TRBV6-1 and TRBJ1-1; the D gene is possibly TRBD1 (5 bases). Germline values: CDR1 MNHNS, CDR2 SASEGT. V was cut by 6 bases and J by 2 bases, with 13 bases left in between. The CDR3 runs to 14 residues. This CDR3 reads CASSVGTVNTEAFF. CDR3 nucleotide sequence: TGTGCCAGCAGCGTGGGGACGGTTAACACTGAAGCTTTCTTT.

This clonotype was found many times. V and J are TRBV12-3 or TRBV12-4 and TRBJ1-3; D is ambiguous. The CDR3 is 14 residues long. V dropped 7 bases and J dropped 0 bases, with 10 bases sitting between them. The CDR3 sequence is CASTRLTSGNTIYF. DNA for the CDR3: TGTGCCAGCACCCGGTTGACCTCTGGAAACACCATATATTTT.